The clone carrying this T cell receptor (beta chain) was recorded at least ten times. Libraries of TCR beta came from iRepertoire HTBI primers plus Arm-PCR of CDR3 regions. TCRdb itself ran the multiplex PCR reads through MiXCR, one entry per CDR3 protein. The table includes about 530,000 distinct CDR3 sequences, 15% to 20% detected once. This record comes from a study of regulatory T cells in long-lasting Graves disease. Regarding time point: newly diagnosed GD, antithyroid drugs for less than 3 months. Researchers made the TCR library from RNA that was extracted from PBMCs. V lost 0 bases to trimming and J lost 1 base, with 10 bases between them. Germline V gene data show CDR1 as MNHNS and CDR2 as SASEGT. The length of the CDR3 is 16 residues. Another study also made use of these data, one on T cells in Graves' hyperthyroidism and ophthalmopathy. That investigation notes: First-round RT-PCR targeting the TCR CDR3 was performed with the HTBI primer set.

The chain recombines TRBV6-1 with TRBJ1-3, with D hard to call. The receptor comes from a woman in her forties or fifties with Graves disease. The input for sequencing was peripheral blood mononuclear cells (PBMCs), taken at new diagnosis, from a patient treated with antithyroid drugs. CDR3 sequence: CASSEALGLSGNTIYF. CDR3 sequence (DNA): TGTGCCAGCAGTGAAGCGCTAGGACTTTCTGGAAACACCATATATTTT.